The clone carrying this T cell receptor beta chain was detected only a few times. The data derive from a study of T cells after yellow fever vaccination. Study details: When fractions had low cell numbers, they were prepared with SMART-Seq v4 Ultra Low Input. Study-wide points: Reappearing after the booster were most of the clones from primary vaccination (about 96% CD4, about 88% CD8). Researchers report a weaker secondary response that nonetheless peaked faster, day 5 versus 15. Abundant clonotypes (contaminants from the bulk population) could be present in FACS-sorted repertoires.

This CDR3 has 12 residues. The V end was cut by 6 bases, the J end by 0 bases, with 4 bases between. Germline lookup yields CDR1 SGHRS and CDR2 YFSETQ. TCRdb re-called the 5' RACE reads through MiXCR, storing one row per CDR3 protein. Of 45,000 to 60,000 distinct CDR3 sequences listed, more than 6.5% are singletons. The sample here was CD8+ T cells not binding an NS4B(214-222) dextramer, sorted from PBMCs, taken approximately 40 days after the first yellow fever vaccination. V and J are TRBV5-1 and TRBJ1-5, with unresolved D. This clonotype originated in a man between 18 and 29 years old who received the YFV17D yellow fever vaccine. CDR3 residues: CASIYSNQPQHF. The CDR3 coding sequence is TGCGCCAGCATATATAGCAATCAGCCCCAGCATTTT.